The present T cell receptor (beta chain) was sequenced within a study of CD8+CD57+ T cells in acquired aplastic anemia. Across the study: An average of roughly 2.9 ug of DNA was obtained from sorted CD4+ and CD8+ cells. Study-level results: The same twenty-nine CD8+ CDR3 sequences occurred in patients and in controls.

Profiling of TCR beta VDJ combinations and CDR3 sequences used genomic DNA as template. MiXCR, run by TCRdb on the reads, gives a single entry per CDR3 protein. In the table there are about 200,000 distinct CDR3 sequences, about 62% of which are singletons. The authors sequenced patients whose flow cytometry had shown CD8+CD57+ cell expansion. In all patients, the disease was severe acquired aplastic anemia. Patients were treatment-naive when blood was sampled. Trimming cost V 6 bases and J 4 bases; bases outside gene matches: 6. The CDR3 length is 15 residues. With regard to this clonotype: Its antigen is not known.

The source of this sequence is a human donor with aplastic anemia. Sequencing was done on a sample of sorted CD4+, CD8+, or CD8+CD57+ T cells (not recorded which) from PBMCs. The chain links TRBV12-3 or TRBV12-4 to TRBJ1-4; TRBD1 matches 9 bases. The DNA for the CDR3 is TGTGCCAGCAGAACAGGGGGCGCGGATAATGAAAAACTGTTTTTT. Translating gives CASRTGGADNEKLFF.